This T cell receptor beta chain was captured by sequencing in a study of memory CD4+ T cells and cytomegalovirus serostatus. Background on the study: Healthy Belgian adult donors included under ten CMV-positive and some 23 CMV-negative people. Regarding the study as a whole: CMV serostatus prediction reached median AUC approximately 0.95, or 0.91 with US-trained model.

The sort gate was single viable CD3+CD4+CD8-CD45RO+ cells for memory CD4+ T cells. CMV serostatus came from serum IgG against pp150, pp28, p38, p52. Positive selection with CD4 microbeads enriched total CD4+ T cells. Details on this clone: Its antigen is unidentified.

Clones were sequenced by immunoSEQ multiplex PCR, and TCRdb holds only the in-frame ones, with some missing. The profile shows some 64,000 clones, approximately 78% of them singletons. With 4 bases removed from V and 5 bases from J, the gap between germline ends came to 5 bases. The CDR3 has 11 amino acids. Germline CDR1 LNHNV, CDR2 YYDKDF (reference sequence). The TCR comes from an adult in good health and CMV-seronegative. Material for sequencing was memory CD4+ T cells from blood. The rearrangement links TRBV15 to TRBJ2-5, with D possibly matching TRBD1 (5 bases). CDR3 amino acids: CATSNRETQYF. CDR3 bases: TGTGCCACCAGCAACAGGGAGACCCAGTACTTC.